This T cell receptor beta chain appears in the sequencing data of a study of cytomegalovirus exposure and HLA in healthy donors. Study-level findings and limits: Analysis performed later showed TCR beta chains linked to HLA being more clonally expanded than equally common others.

V lost 2 bases and J lost 1; bases outside the gene matches: 1. The CDR3 runs 15 residues. Germline V CDR1 and CDR2: SGDLS, YYNGEE. Primers for the PCR totalled 60 Vbeta and 13 Jbeta. Profiled with immunoSEQ multiplex PCR; TCRdb holds only in-frame clones, not every one. The profile covers about 190,000 clones, with approximately 80% appearing a single time and 2% to 2.5% taken by the ten largest. Worth noting for this clone: Its antigen remains unknown.

The rearrangement joins TRBV9 to TRBJ2-3, with 10 nucleotides matching TRBD2. The sequence derives from a woman in her thirties in good health and CMV-seronegative. The sample comprised PBMCs. The CDR3 loop reads CASSVSGGGTDTQYF. The CDR3 DNA reads TGTGCCAGCAGCGTCAGCGGGGGGGGCACAGATACGCAGTATTTT.